This is a list of T cell receptor beta chains from one sample in a study of cytomegalovirus exposure and HLA in healthy donors. The protocol was immunoSEQ multiplex PCR, while the TCRdb copy is restricted to in-frame clones and leaves out a portion. This sample has about 160,000 clones; 75% to 85% occur once, and the top ten carry roughly a tenth. The sequenced sample was PBMCs. Receptors originate from a man aged 50-60 years in good health and CMV-seropositive. The CDR3 runs from the conserved cysteine through the conserved F or W. A D gene is named only where the DNA matches it firmly.

J gene	V gene	D gene	CDR3 DNA	CDR3 protein
TRBJ1-5	TRBV28	NA	TGTGCCAGCAGACAAATTCGACAGAGCAATCAGCCCCAGCATTTT	CASRQIRQSNQPQHF
TRBJ2-2	TRBV19	TRBD2	TGTGCCTCCCCCGCGCGCCTAGCGGGAGTATTTGCCGGGGAGCTGTTTTTT	CASPARLAGVFAGELFF
TRBJ2-1	TRBV28	TRBD2	TGTGCCAGCAGTCTCCACCTCCTCGGACTAGCGCGGTTCTTC	CASSLHLLGLARFF
TRBJ2-5	TRBV5-1	TRBD2	TGCGCCAGCAGCTTTCTAGCGGGAGAATTAGTAGAGACCCAGTACTTC	CASSFLAGELVETQYF
TRBJ2-1	TRBV9	NA	TGTGCCAGCAGCACCCAGGGAGGCAATGAGCAGTTCTTC	CASSTQGGNEQFF
TRBJ2-1	TRBV2	TRBD2	TGTGCCAGCAGTGGGCGGGAGACCTACAATGAGCAGTTCTTC	CASSGRETYNEQFF
TRBJ1-6	TRBV18	NA	TGTGCCAGCTCACCACATTCGGATTCACCCCTCCACTTT	CASSPHSDSPLHF
TRBJ2-2	TRBV9	NA	TGTGCCAGCAGCGTAGATCCTAGCTTGAACACCGGGGAGCTGTTTTTT	CASSVDPSLNTGELFF
TRBJ2-5	TRBV7-9	NA	TGTGCCAGCAGTTACCGGAGGGGGCTAGGCCAAGAGACCCAGTACTTC	CASSYRRGLGQETQYF
TRBJ2-7	TRBV30	NA	TGTGCCTGGAGTGCCGGCGGCTACGAGCAGTACTTC	CAWSAGGYEQYF
TRBJ2-1	TRBV5-6	TRBD2	TGTGCCAGCAGCTTGATAGCGGGAGTTGGCTATGAGCAGTTCTTC	CASSLIAGVGYEQFF
TRBJ1-3	TRBV10-3	TRBD1	TGTGCCATCGGACCCACAGGGGGATCGCAGTTGTTTGACACCATATATTTT	CAIGPTGGSQLFDTIYF
TRBJ2-2	TRBV25-1	TRBD2	TGTGCCAGCAGTGAGGCCGCTAGCGGGGGATACACCGGGGAGCTGTTTTTT	CASSEAASGGYTGELFF
TRBJ2-1	TRBV5-4	NA	TGTGCCAGCAGCTTGGCCGGGGTATTAGGCTCCTACAATGAGCAGTTCTTC	CASSLAGVLGSYNEQFF